The 27 T cell receptor beta chains below were found in one sample sequenced in a study of radiation and T cells in renal cell carcinoma. This table comes from immunoSEQ multiplex PCR, and its TCRdb copy is limited to in-frame clones, with some not included. The data hold around 19,000 clones, with roughly 54% observed a single time. Treatment described: 15 Gy SBRT to primary tumor, nephrectomy 4 weeks later. The sample here was tumor tissue, taken from a patient whose treatment included radiotherapy and nephrectomy. The receptors shown here come from a man aged 50 or older with renal cell carcinoma.

The genes are TRBV5-8 and TRBJ1-1; a possible D gene is TRBD1 (6 bases). Trimming took off 1 base at V and 4 bases at J, with 11 bases between the two ends. This CDR3 comprises 14 residues. Looked up from germline, CDR1 is SGHTS and CDR2 is YDEGEE. CDR3 nucleotide sequence: TGTGCCAGCAGCTTGAGGGGGTTGGGCACTGAAGCTTTCTTT. Its translation is CASSLRGLGTEAFF.

V is TRBV29-1 and J is TRBJ2-3, with D perhaps matching TRBD1 or TRBD2 (7 bases each). Germline CDR1 and CDR2: SQVTM and ANQGSEA. The germline V and J ends were trimmed by 6 bases and 2 bases, with 12 bases remaining between them. The CDR3 is made up of 13 amino acids. CDR3 bases: TGCAGCGTAGCGGGACAGAACACAGATACGCAGTATTTT. Protein product: CSVAGQNTDTQYF.

This chain links TRBV10-1 with TRBJ2-3; D not certain. V was shortened by 4 bases and J by 1 base, with 9 bases between the two germline ends. This CDR3 has 14 amino acids. Germline V gene sequence: CDR1 WNHNN, CDR2 SYGVQD (reference sequence). The CDR3 spells CASSGVTCTDTQYF. Here the CDR3 DNA reads TGCGCCAGCAGTGGTGTCACTTGCACAGATACGCAGTATTTT.

The genes are TRBV13 and TRBJ1-3; D unresolved. The ends were cut back, 1 base at V and 0 bases at J, with 4 bases in the middle. The CDR3 totals 14 residues. Germline V lookup: CDR1 PRHDT, CDR2 FYEKMQ (reference sequence). CDR3 nucleotides: TGTGCCAGCAGCTTAGATTACTCTGGAAACACCATATATTTT. Protein product: CASSLDYSGNTIYF.

The chain carries TRBV2 and TRBJ2-3, with D uncertain. Trimming pared 3 bases from V and 1 base from J, leaving 2 bases between. The CDR3 length is 12 residues. CDR1 is SNHLY and CDR2 is FYNNEI in the germline V gene. This CDR3 is CASSEGTDTQYF. For the CDR3, the DNA is TGTGCCAGCAGTGAGGGCACAGATACGCAGTATTTT.

The chain couples TRBV5-1 to TRBJ2-3, with 7 bases aligning to TRBD2. The CDR3 spans 15 residues. Germline assignment: CDR1 SGHRS and CDR2 YFSETQ. V was clipped by 4 bases and J by 3 bases; unmatched bases: 8. CDR3 DNA: TGCGCCAGCAGCCTGGTGCTAGCGGAGACAGATACGCAGTATTTT. This sequence encodes CASSLVLAETDTQYF.

This clone was observed a few times. The chain recombines TRBV30 with TRBJ1-3, with D unclear. The CDR3 spans 14 residues. V was shortened by 5 bases and J by 0 bases, with 11 bases between the two germline ends. Germline values: CDR1 GTSNPN, CDR2 SVGIG (reference sequence). The CDR3 region is CAWAPYSSGNTIYF. The CDR3 nucleotides read TGTGCCTGGGCACCATACTCCTCTGGAAACACCATATATTTT.

J is TRBJ2-5 and V is TRBV29-1, with unresolved D. The V end was cut by 7 bases, the J end by 11 bases, with 11 bases between. Germline V gene data show CDR1 as SQVTM and CDR2 as ANQGSEA. There are 9 residues in the CDR3. The CDR3 DNA sequence: TGCAGCGCCTACCTAAAGCAGTACTTC. It is translated as CSAYLKQYF.

This sequence joins TRBV19 and TRBJ1-5; D perhaps matches TRBD1 (6 bases). The CDR3 totals 14 residues. Trimming removed 5 bases from V and 3 bases from J, with 11 bases in between. The germline V gene has CDR1 LNHDA and CDR2 SQIVND (reference sequence). Written as DNA, the CDR3 is TGTGCCAGTAGTGGACAGAACCACAATCAGCCCCAGCATTTT. Amino acids: CASSGQNHNQPQHF.

The rearrangement links TRBV2 to TRBJ2-4; 10 nucleotides align to TRBD2. V was pared by 3 bases and J by 12 bases, with 5 bases of the junction left unmatched. The V gene's germline CDR1 is SNHLY and CDR2 FYNNEI. There are 13 residues in the CDR3. The CDR3: CASSDTSGVTQYF. The DNA of the CDR3 is TGTGCCAGCAGTGATACTAGCGGGGTCACTCAGTACTTC.

This clone has a single count. This sequence joins TRBV15 and TRBJ1-1; no clear D gene. The germline V gene encodes CDR1 LNHNV and CDR2 YYDKDF (reference sequence). V dropped 1 base and J dropped 5 bases, with 8 bases sitting between them. The CDR3 consists of 13 residues. The CDR3 DNA sequence: TGTGCCACCAGCAGAGCACGGGGAACTGAAGCTTTCTTT. It codes for CATSRARGTEAFF.

The chain joins TRBV11-1 to TRBJ2-5, with a weak D call TRBD2 (6 bases). Trimming took 5 bases from V and 0 from J, leaving 16 bases between them. Germline lookup yields CDR1 SGHAT and CDR2 FQDESV (reference sequence). The CDR3 covers 16 residues. CDR3 coding DNA: TGTGCCAGCAGCAAGAGACGGGGGTTACACCAAGAGACCCAGTACTTC. It yields the protein CASSKRRGLHQETQYF.

The chain joins TRBV19 to TRBJ1-2; 9 positions match TRBD1. J lost 3 bases, V lost 6 bases, and 8 bases had no gene match. The V gene's germline CDR1 is LNHDA and CDR2 SQIVND (reference sequence). The length of the CDR3 is 15 residues. CDR3 residues: CASRHRDRAHYGYTF. CDR3 bases: TGTGCCAGTAGACACCGGGACAGGGCACACTATGGCTACACCTTC.

The rearrangement links TRBV7-2 to TRBJ2-7, with no clear D. Per germline, CDR1 SGHTA and CDR2 FQGNSA. The CDR3 totals 14 residues. V was trimmed by 0 bases and J by 3 bases, leaving 9 bases between them. CDR3 sequence (DNA): TGTGCCAGCAGCTTAGCGTCGACGGACTACGAGCAGTACTTC. Its translation is CASSLASTDYEQYF.

This clone was seen just once. This sequence joins TRBV7-2 and TRBJ1-5; TRBD1 might be the D (6 bases). V lost 5 bases to trimming and J lost 5 bases, with 13 bases between them. CDR1 is SGHTA and CDR2 is FQGNSA in the germline V gene. The CDR3 contains 14 residues. Here the CDR3 reads CASSTDSSYQPQHF. CDR3 DNA: TGTGCCAGCAGCACGGACAGTTCCTATCAGCCCCAGCATTTT.

J is TRBJ2-7 and V is TRBV2; D is perhaps TRBD1 or TRBD2 (5 bases each). The CDR3 is 15 amino acids. Trimming removed 2 bases from V and 2 bases from J, with 13 bases in between. Germline CDR1 SNHLY, CDR2 FYNNEI. The CDR3 here is CASSEIGTAAYEQYF. The CDR3 region has the DNA TGTGCCAGCAGTGAAATCGGGACCGCCGCCTACGAGCAGTACTTC.

The rearrangement links TRBV30 to TRBJ1-3; D gene uncertain. V was clipped by 0 bases and J by 2 bases, with 8 bases between them. CDR1 GTSNPN and CDR2 SVGIG come from the germline V gene (reference sequence). CDR3 length: 14 amino acids. The CDR3 DNA reads as TGTGCCTGGAGTGTTGGGGTTGCTGGAAACACCATATATTTT. Residues: CAWSVGVAGNTIYF.

The rearrangement uses TRBV10-3 and TRBJ2-7; D ambiguous. The V gene's germline CDR1 is ENHRY and CDR2 SYGVKD. The V end lost 6 bases, the J end lost 2 bases, and 17 bases lay between the germline ends. The CDR3 consists of 15 residues. The CDR3 DNA reads TGTGCCATCAGGGGTGACACGACCTCAACCTACGAGCAGTACTTC. This sequence encodes CAIRGDTTSTYEQYF.

J is TRBJ2-7 and V is TRBV28; D remains ambiguous. V dropped 8 bases and J dropped 7 bases, with 12 bases sitting between them. Germline assignment: CDR1 MDHEN and CDR2 SYDVKM. The CDR3 is made up of 11 amino acids. The CDR3 DNA sequence: TGTGCCAGCGGGCTCCGGATTGAGCAGTACTTC. Translating it yields CASGLRIEQYF. Full variable domain (outside the CDR3, taken from reference TRBV28 and TRBJ2-7): DVKVTQSSRYLVKRTGEKVFLECVQDMDHENMFWYRQDPGLGLRLIYFSYDVKMKEKGDIPEGYSVSREKKERFSLILESASTNQTSMYLCASGLRIEQYFGPGTRLTVT.

The rearrangement links TRBV6-6 to TRBJ1-1; D call uncertain. The V end was cut by 2 bases, the J end by 8 bases, with 12 bases between. There are 13 residues in the CDR3. CDR1 and CDR2 from the germline V gene are MNHNY and SVGAGI (reference sequence). In DNA, the CDR3 is TGTGCCAGCAGTTACCTTGGACGGAAAGAAGCTTTCTTT. Translating it yields CASSYLGRKEAFF.

The V and J genes are TRBV5-1 and TRBJ1-6; the match to TRBD1 covers 10 bases. Germline values: CDR1 SGHRS, CDR2 YFSETQ. V lost 0 bases, J lost 7 bases, and 16 bases stayed unmatched. This CDR3 has 20 amino acids. The chain's CDR3 is CASSLGPFQTGGAGNSPLHF. The CDR3 bases are TGCGCCAGCAGCTTGGGACCCTTCCAGACAGGGGGCGCTGGGAATTCACCCCTCCACTTT. The whole variable domain, filled in from reference TRBV5-1 and TRBJ1-6, reads KAGVTQTPRYLIKTRGQQVTLSCSPISGHRSVSWYQQTPGQGLQFLFEYFSETQRNKGNFPGRFSGRQFSNSRSEMNVSTLELGDSALYLCASSLGPFQTGGAGNSPLHFGNGTRLTVT.

The chain recombines TRBV27 with TRBJ2-3, with no clear D. Trimming took 6 bases from V and 4 from J, leaving 17 bases between them. CDR1 and CDR2 (germline): MNHEY, SMNVEV (reference sequence). The CDR3 length is 15 residues. The CDR3 loop is CASSARTLPSDTQYF. CDR3 DNA: TGTGCCAGCAGCGCGCGGACGCTTCCCTCAGATACGCAGTATTTT.

The V and J genes are TRBV27 and TRBJ1-1, with 9 bases matching TRBD1. The CDR3 is 13 residues long. Per the germline V gene, CDR1 is MNHEY and CDR2 is SMNVEV (reference sequence). V dropped 6 bases and J dropped 4; count of bases not matched to a gene: 3. The CDR3 here is CASSNRGLTEAFF. The CDR3 DNA reads as TGTGCCAGCAGCAACAGGGGGCTCACTGAAGCTTTCTTT.

This rearrangement joins TRBV7-2 to TRBJ1-5, with TRBD1 matching 11 bases. The CDR3 is 15 amino acids. Germline CDR1 and CDR2: SGHTA and FQGNSA. V was clipped by 6 bases and J by 2 bases; unmatched bases: 3. The CDR3 sequence: CASSWTGGGNQPQHF. The CDR3 DNA follows: TGTGCCAGCAGTTGGACAGGGGGCGGCAATCAGCCCCAGCATTTT.

This CDR3 is CASTYFVASTDTQYF. Written as DNA, the CDR3 is TGTGCCAGCACCTATTTTGTCGCTAGCACAGATACGCAGTATTTT. This chain links TRBV13 with TRBJ2-3; D not resolved. V was shortened by 7 bases and J by 0 bases, with 14 bases between the two germline ends. The length of the CDR3 is 15 residues. Germline V gene sequence: CDR1 PRHDT, CDR2 FYEKMQ (reference sequence).

V usage is TRBV7-2 and J usage is TRBJ1-2, with D perhaps matching TRBD1 (6 bases). The ends were cut back, 3 bases at V and 5 bases at J, with 13 bases in the middle. Germline CDR1 and CDR2: SGHTA and FQGNSA. The length of the CDR3 is 14 residues. The CDR3 here is CASSLSGARYGYTF. CDR3 nucleotide sequence: TGTGCCAGCAGCTTGTCAGGGGCAAGGTATGGCTACACCTTC.

V usage is TRBV29-1 and J usage is TRBJ2-1; D is unclear. CDR1 is SQVTM and CDR2 is ANQGSEA in the germline V gene. This CDR3 region has 13 residues. The V end was cut by 6 bases, the J end by 0 bases, with 9 bases between. DNA for the CDR3: TGCAGCGTAACGGTGGCCTCCTACAATGAGCAGTTCTTC. Its protein is CSVTVASYNEQFF.